The rows below give T cell receptor beta chains drawn from one sample of a study of blood T cell repertoires in COVID-19. Profiled with immunoSEQ multiplex PCR; TCRdb holds only in-frame clones, not every one. The sample has about 220,000 clones; roughly 80% are singletons. Material for sequencing was PBMCs or T cells enriched from blood (not recorded which). The receptor source for this set is a woman in her 40s who had been exposed to COVID-19. Each CDR3 is given with its conserved first and last residue. A D gene is named only where the DNA matches it firmly. The size entry is marked missing in some rows and otherwise reads once, few, many or a size class.

cdr3_nt: TGTGCCAGCAGCGCCCCCCCGGGGGGCTATGGCTACACCTTC
cdr3_aa: CASSAPPGGYGYTF
d_call: -
v_call: TRBV9
clone_size: -
j_call: TRBJ1-2

cdr3_nt: TGTGCCAGCAGCAAAAGACCGGGGGTGTACGAGCAGTACTTC
cdr3_aa: CASSKRPGVYEQYF
d_call: -
v_call: TRBV21-1
clone_size: -
j_call: TRBJ2-7

cdr3_nt: TGTGCCAGCAGCCTCGGACATGCCTACGAGCAGTACTTC
cdr3_aa: CASSLGHAYEQYF
d_call: -
v_call: TRBV14
clone_size: once
j_call: TRBJ2-7

cdr3_nt: TGCAGCGCAGACCCCGCGGCTGAAGCTTTCTTT
cdr3_aa: CSADPAAEAFF
d_call: -
v_call: TRBV29-1
clone_size: -
j_call: TRBJ1-1

cdr3_nt: TGTGCCATCAGTGAGTCGAACGAGGTCACTGAAGCTTTCTTT
cdr3_aa: CAISESNEVTEAFF
d_call: -
v_call: TRBV10-3
clone_size: once
j_call: TRBJ1-1

cdr3_nt: TGTGCCAGCAGCGGGGAGGGTTGGTCCGGGGAGCTGTTTTTT
cdr3_aa: CASSGEGWSGELFF
d_call: TRBD2
v_call: TRBV9
clone_size: -
j_call: TRBJ2-2

cdr3_nt: TGTGCCAGCGGAGGGCTTAGGGGGAACACTGAAGCTTTCTTT
cdr3_aa: CASGGLRGNTEAFF
d_call: -
v_call: TRBV6-5
clone_size: -
j_call: TRBJ1-1

cdr3_nt: TGTGCCAGCAGTTACGGGCAGCCGGGGGGATCACCCCTCCACTTT
cdr3_aa: CASSYGQPGGSPLHF
d_call: -
v_call: TRBV6-5
clone_size: -
j_call: TRBJ1-6

cdr3_nt: TGTGCCAGCAGCTTAGGCCCTCGGGGTCAGCCCCAGCATTTT
cdr3_aa: CASSLGPRGQPQHF
d_call: -
v_call: TRBV7-2
clone_size: -
j_call: TRBJ1-5

cdr3_nt: TGTGCCAGCAGTGTCGCGGGGACCTTGTACGAGCAGTACTTC
cdr3_aa: CASSVAGTLYEQYF
d_call: -
v_call: TRBV2
clone_size: -
j_call: TRBJ2-7

cdr3_nt: TGTGCCAGCAGCTTAGGGGGCGGCTACAATGAGCAGTTCTTC
cdr3_aa: CASSLGGGYNEQFF
d_call: -
v_call: TRBV7-9
clone_size: -
j_call: TRBJ2-1

cdr3_nt: TGTGCCAGCAGCCCACGAACGGGGGTGACTGAAGCTTTCTTT
cdr3_aa: CASSPRTGVTEAFF
d_call: -
v_call: TRBV9
clone_size: few
j_call: TRBJ1-1

cdr3_nt: TGTGCCAGCTCACAACGGGACAGGGGCACTGAAGCTTTCTTT
cdr3_aa: CASSQRDRGTEAFF
d_call: TRBD1
v_call: TRBV18
clone_size: -
j_call: TRBJ1-1

cdr3_nt: TGTGCCAGCAACCAATTACAGGGGATTAAAGCTTTCTTT
cdr3_aa: CASNQLQGIKAFF
d_call: TRBD1
v_call: TRBV7-2
clone_size: -
j_call: TRBJ1-1

cdr3_nt: TGTGCCAGCAGCAGACAGGGGGCCCAGATTAACTATGGCTACACCTTC
cdr3_aa: CASSRQGAQINYGYTF
d_call: TRBD1
v_call: TRBV28
clone_size: -
j_call: TRBJ1-2

cdr3_nt: TGTGCCAGCAGCCCCCGACAGGGGAAGGGGAGCTCTGGGGCCAACGTCCTGACTTTC
cdr3_aa: CASSPRQGKGSSGANVLTF
d_call: TRBD1
v_call: TRBV7-2
clone_size: -
j_call: TRBJ2-6

cdr3_nt: TGTGCCAGCAGCTTCCCCTCACTAGCGGGGTTCGGGGAGCTGTTTTTT
cdr3_aa: CASSFPSLAGFGELFF
d_call: TRBD2
v_call: TRBV7-3
clone_size: -
j_call: TRBJ2-2

cdr3_nt: TGTGCCTGGAACGGACAGGGAACTGAAGCTTTCTTT
cdr3_aa: CAWNGQGTEAFF
d_call: TRBD1
v_call: TRBV30
clone_size: -
j_call: TRBJ1-1

cdr3_nt: TGTGCCAGCAGTTATGGGGGCCCAGACTCTGGAAACACCATATATTTT
cdr3_aa: CASSYGGPDSGNTIYF
d_call: -
v_call: TRBV6-6
clone_size: few
j_call: TRBJ1-3

cdr3_nt: TGTGCCAGCAGCGCCCCTCAGAACACAGATACGCAGTATTTT
cdr3_aa: CASSAPQNTDTQYF
d_call: -
v_call: TRBV2
clone_size: -
j_call: TRBJ2-3

cdr3_nt: TGTGCCAGCAGCTATACAGGGGTGGACTCGACTGAAGCTTTCTTT
cdr3_aa: CASSYTGVDSTEAFF
d_call: TRBD1
v_call: TRBV7-3
clone_size: -
j_call: TRBJ1-1

cdr3_nt: TGTGCCAGCAGCCCGACAGGGAACTATGGCTACACCTTC
cdr3_aa: CASSPTGNYGYTF
d_call: TRBD1
v_call: TRBV12-3/TRBV12-4
clone_size: -
j_call: TRBJ1-2

cdr3_nt: TGCAGCGTAGCCGGGTCTCTGGACACTGAAGCTTTCTTT
cdr3_aa: CSVAGSLDTEAFF
d_call: -
v_call: TRBV29-1
clone_size: -
j_call: TRBJ1-1

cdr3_nt: TGCGCCAGCAGCTTGGCCTTAGCGGGGGGGAACACCGGGGAGCTGTTTTTT
cdr3_aa: CASSLALAGGNTGELFF
d_call: TRBD2
v_call: TRBV5-1
clone_size: -
j_call: TRBJ2-2

cdr3_nt: TGCGCCAGCAGACTCCGGGACTTGAACACCGGGGAGCTGTTTTTT
cdr3_aa: CASRLRDLNTGELFF
d_call: -
v_call: TRBV4-1
clone_size: -
j_call: TRBJ2-2

cdr3_nt: TGTGCCAGCAGCTTAGGTGGCAGGGAAAGTCAGCCCCAGCATTTT
cdr3_aa: CASSLGGRESQPQHF
d_call: -
v_call: TRBV7-6
clone_size: few
j_call: TRBJ1-5

cdr3_nt: TGTGCCGTCACGAACTGGTCGGACGAGCAGTACTTC
cdr3_aa: CAVTNWSDEQYF
d_call: -
v_call: TRBV10-3
clone_size: -
j_call: TRBJ2-7

cdr3_nt: TGTGCCAGCAGCAAAGAGGTAGACAGGTATCAACAAGAGACCCAGTACTTC
cdr3_aa: CASSKEVDRYQQETQYF
d_call: -
v_call: TRBV21-1
clone_size: -
j_call: TRBJ2-5

cdr3_nt: TGTGCCAGCAGTTTCCCCTCTCTAGCGGGGAATGAGCAGTTCTTC
cdr3_aa: CASSFPSLAGNEQFF
d_call: TRBD2
v_call: TRBV6-2/TRBV6-3
clone_size: -
j_call: TRBJ2-1

cdr3_nt: TGTGCCAGTAGTAGGCGGCAGGGGAACACCGGGGAGCTGTTTTTT
cdr3_aa: CASSRRQGNTGELFF
d_call: -
v_call: TRBV19
clone_size: once
j_call: TRBJ2-2

cdr3_nt: TGTGCCAGCAGTCTCCCGTCCGGGGAGACCCAGTACTTC
cdr3_aa: CASSLPSGETQYF
d_call: -
v_call: TRBV2
clone_size: -
j_call: TRBJ2-5

cdr3_nt: TGTGCCAGCAGCCTCGGGGGATTCAACACTGAAGCTTTCTTT
cdr3_aa: CASSLGGFNTEAFF
d_call: -
v_call: TRBV7-3
clone_size: -
j_call: TRBJ1-1

cdr3_nt: TGTGCCAGCAGCCCTTGGCGGGATCTAGCCAAAAACATTCAGTACTTC
cdr3_aa: CASSPWRDLAKNIQYF
d_call: -
v_call: TRBV3-1/TRBV3-2
clone_size: -
j_call: TRBJ2-4

cdr3_nt: TGTGCCAGCACCCAGGCGGGAACACCGAGGGATGGCTACACCTTC
cdr3_aa: CASTQAGTPRDGYTF
d_call: -
v_call: TRBV6-5
clone_size: -
j_call: TRBJ1-2

cdr3_nt: TGTGCCAGCAGTTCCGACACAGGAAACTACGAGCAGTACTTC
cdr3_aa: CASSSDTGNYEQYF
d_call: -
v_call: TRBV6-5
clone_size: -
j_call: TRBJ2-7

cdr3_nt: TGTGCCAGCAGCTCGAGGGACAGGGAACAACACGAGCAGTACTTC
cdr3_aa: CASSSRDREQHEQYF
d_call: TRBD1
v_call: TRBV11-1
clone_size: -
j_call: TRBJ2-7

cdr3_nt: TGTGCCAGCAGTTTCCGGGACAGGGGGCCGGGTCGCTACACCTTC
cdr3_aa: CASSFRDRGPGRYTF
d_call: TRBD1
v_call: TRBV28
clone_size: -
j_call: TRBJ1-2

cdr3_nt: TGTGCCAGCAGCTTCCGACAGGGGATCTTAAATGAGCAGTTCTTC
cdr3_aa: CASSFRQGILNEQFF
d_call: TRBD1
v_call: TRBV7-2
clone_size: -
j_call: TRBJ2-1

cdr3_nt: TGTGCCAGCAGCTTAGAAGGGGCAACCTATAATTCACCCCTCCACTTT
cdr3_aa: CASSLEGATYNSPLHF
d_call: -
v_call: TRBV7-8
clone_size: -
j_call: TRBJ1-6

cdr3_nt: TGTGCCAGCAGCTTAGCTTCGGGATCTGGCTACACCTTC
cdr3_aa: CASSLASGSGYTF
d_call: -
v_call: TRBV7-2
clone_size: -
j_call: TRBJ1-2

cdr3_nt: TGTGCCAGCAGCTTAGGATGGCAGGACTACGAGCAGTACTTC
cdr3_aa: CASSLGWQDYEQYF
d_call: -
v_call: TRBV7-2
clone_size: -
j_call: TRBJ2-7

cdr3_nt: TGTGCCAGCAGCTTAAACCGGGGGTCCAATTCACCCCTCCACTTT
cdr3_aa: CASSLNRGSNSPLHF
d_call: -
v_call: TRBV7-3
clone_size: once
j_call: TRBJ1-6

cdr3_nt: TGTGCCAGCAGCTACCGGGACAGGGCGACTGAAGCTTTCTTT
cdr3_aa: CASSYRDRATEAFF
d_call: TRBD1
v_call: TRBV5-8
clone_size: -
j_call: TRBJ1-1

cdr3_nt: TGCGCCAGCAGCCTGGGACATTTGAACACTGAAGCTTTCTTT
cdr3_aa: CASSLGHLNTEAFF
d_call: -
v_call: TRBV5-1
clone_size: -
j_call: TRBJ1-1

cdr3_nt: TGCGCCAGCAGCTTGATCAGGGGCTCGGACACCGGGGAGCTGTTTTTT
cdr3_aa: CASSLIRGSDTGELFF
d_call: -
v_call: TRBV5-1
clone_size: -
j_call: TRBJ2-2

cdr3_nt: TGTGCCAGCAGCCAAGGGACAGGAGGGGACACTGAAGCTTTCTTT
cdr3_aa: CASSQGTGGDTEAFF
d_call: TRBD1
v_call: TRBV3-1/TRBV3-2
clone_size: -
j_call: TRBJ1-1

cdr3_nt: TGTGCCAGCAGCGTAGGCACAGGCTCACCCGGGAGCTCCTATAATTCACCCCTCCACTTT
cdr3_aa: CASSVGTGSPGSSYNSPLHF
d_call: -
v_call: TRBV9
clone_size: once
j_call: TRBJ1-6

cdr3_nt: TGTGCCAGCATGGGCGAAAAACTGTTTTTT
cdr3_aa: CASMGEKLFF
d_call: -
v_call: TRBV6-5
clone_size: -
j_call: TRBJ1-4